The 19 T cell receptor beta chains listed next were all sequenced from one sample in a study of CD8+ T cells in alopecia areata. Reverse transcribed after extraction, RNA yielded cDNA as the sequencing template. Using immunoSEQ multiplex PCR, the repertoire was profiled, and TCRdb retains in-frame clones only, with some absent. Of roughly 100,000 clones listed, less than 70% are singletons. Sequenced input: CD4+ T cells sorted from blood. The receptors stem from a human donor in good health.

The chain uses TRBV29-1 and TRBJ2-1; tentatively, D is TRBD2 (5 bases). CDR1 and CDR2 (germline): SQVTM, ANQGSEA. The CDR3 loop spans 14 amino acids. V was clipped by 1 base and J by 7 bases, with 14 bases between them. CDR3 amino acids: CSVEGLARGNEQFF. The CDR3 nucleotides read TGCAGCGTTGAAGGCCTAGCTCGGGGTAATGAGCAGTTCTTC.

This chain connects TRBV5-1 to TRBJ2-1, with D possibly matching TRBD1 (5 bases). CDR1 and CDR2 (germline): SGHRS, YFSETQ. The ends were cut back, 4 bases at V and 3 bases at J, with 11 bases in the middle. The CDR3 has 14 amino acids. DNA for the CDR3: TGCGCCAGCAGCCCCGGACAAGACTACAATGAGCAGTTCTTC. The encoded protein is CASSPGQDYNEQFF.

The CDR3: CASSPNTYEQYF. The CDR3 DNA sequence: TGTGCCAGCAGTCCTAACACCTACGAGCAGTACTTC. The V gene is TRBV28, the J gene TRBJ2-7; D unclear. Germline CDR1 is MDHEN and CDR2 is SYDVKM. This CDR3 has 12 residues. The germline V and J ends were trimmed by 5 bases and 2 bases, with 7 bases remaining between them.

The chain joins TRBV19 to TRBJ1-5, with TRBD1 as a possible D gene (6 bases). Germline V gene sequence: CDR1 LNHDA, CDR2 SQIVND (reference sequence). V gave up 2 bases and J gave up 13 bases, with 18 bases separating them. CDR3 length equals 14 residues. This chain's CDR3 is CASSISSQQGPQHF. CDR3 bases: TGTGCCAGTAGTATAAGCTCCCAACAGGGACCTCAGCATTTT. Using reference TRBV19 and TRBJ1-5 for the parts outside the CDR3, the full variable domain is DGGITQSPKYLFRKEGQNVTLSCEQNLNHDAMYWYRQDPGQGLRLIYYSQIVNDFQKGDIAEGYSVSREKKESFPLTVTSAQKNPTAFYLCASSISSQQGPQHFGDGTRLSIL.

The rearrangement joins TRBV29-1 to TRBJ1-4, with no clear D. The ends were cut back, 1 base at V and 5 bases at J, with 5 bases in the middle. Germline V gene data show CDR1 as SQVTM and CDR2 as ANQGSEA. CDR3 size: 12 residues. In DNA, the CDR3 is TGCAGCGTTGAAGTTCAGAATGAAAAACTGTTTTTT. Translation: CSVEVQNEKLFF.

This clone is classed as medium-sized. V gene TRBV6-5 combines with J gene TRBJ1-6; 10 bases align to TRBD1. V shed 6 bases, J shed 12 bases, and the junction held 8 bases outside the gene matches. CDR1 is MNHEY and CDR2 is SVGAGI in the germline V gene. The CDR3 loop spans 14 amino acids. As DNA, the CDR3 is TGTGCCAGCAGCTGGGACAGGGGTGATAAACCCCTCCACTTT. This translates into CASSWDRGDKPLHF.

This clone was counted only a few times. The rearrangement uses TRBV2 and TRBJ2-7; possibly TRBD1 for D (6 bases). The CDR3 runs to 14 residues. V lost 9 bases and J lost 4, with 19 bases in between. CDR1 and CDR2 (germline): SNHLY, FYNNEI. The CDR3 nucleotides read TGTGCCAGTCGACGGCAGGGGCGCGGGTACGAGCAGTACTTC. This encodes CASRRQGRGYEQYF. Variable domain in full (rest from reference TRBV2 and TRBJ2-7): EPEVTQTPSHQVTQMGQEVILRCVPISNHLYFYWYRQILGQKVEFLVSFYNNEISEKSEIFDDQFSVERPDGSNFTLKIRSTKLEDSAMYFCASRRQGRGYEQYFGPGTRLTVT.

The gene calls are TRBV29-1 and TRBJ2-1; 8 bases agree with TRBD2. The CDR3 loop spans 15 amino acids. Germline CDR1 and CDR2: SQVTM and ANQGSEA. V gave up 5 bases and J gave up 4 bases; unmatched junction bases: 10. The CDR3 bases are TGCAGCGTTATCACCTTGGGCGGGGGGTACAATGAGCAGTTCTTC. Its translation is CSVITLGGGYNEQFF.

A single count supports this clone. The CDR3 DNA reads as TGTGCCAGCAGCACCTCGGGCTACGAGCAGTACTTC. As protein: CASSTSGYEQYF. V gene TRBV11-2 combines with J gene TRBJ2-7, with D unresolved. CDR3 length: 12 residues. Trimming pared 5 bases from V and 3 bases from J, leaving 8 bases between. Germline CDR1 is SGHAT and CDR2 is FQNNGV.

This sequence joins TRBV5-1 and TRBJ2-7; D gene uncertain. Trimming took off 3 bases at V and 3 bases at J, with 19 bases between the two ends. Germline V lookup: CDR1 SGHRS, CDR2 YFSETQ. The CDR3 has 16 amino acids. The CDR3 region is CASSSPVKHGGYEQYF. CDR3 DNA sequence: TGCGCCAGCAGCTCTCCGGTGAAACACGGCGGCTACGAGCAGTACTTC.

CDR3 protein: CASSQEPAGTGHSPLHF. CDR3 in DNA: TGCGCCAGCAGCCAAGAGCCTGCCGGGACAGGGCACTCACCCCTCCACTTT. V gene TRBV4-3 combines with J gene TRBJ1-6, with 9 nucleotides matching TRBD1. Per germline, CDR1 LGHNA and CDR2 YSLEER. The J segment lost 10 bases and the V segment lost 0 bases, leaving 10 bases of the junction unmatched. The CDR3 covers 17 residues.

V and J are TRBV4-2 and TRBJ2-7; TRBD1 matches at 7 bases. This CDR3 comprises 13 residues. Germline CDR1 reads LGHNA; CDR2 reads YNFKEQ. Trimming removed 0 bases from V and 6 bases from J; junction bases left unmatched: 2. In DNA form, the CDR3 reads TGTGCCAGCAGCCAAGAAAGGGGGCGCGAGCAGTACTTC. Translation gives CASSQERGREQYF.

CDR3 sequence: CASSQTPGQGAQRVGNQPQHF. CDR3 DNA: TGCGCCAGCAGCCAAACCCCGGGACAGGGGGCGCAGAGGGTTGGCAATCAGCCCCAGCATTTT. The chain is built from TRBV4-1 and TRBJ1-5; 12 bases are a match to TRBD1. After removal of 2 bases from V and 2 bases from J, the junction contained 16 bases not matched to a gene. Germline assignment: CDR1 MGHRA and CDR2 YSYEKL. This CDR3 comprises 21 residues.

In its sample, this clone was seen a few times. This chain connects TRBV29-1 to TRBJ1-1, with D possibly matching TRBD1 (5 bases). The CDR3 contains 12 residues. CDR1 is SQVTM, CDR2 ANQGSEA, per germline. Trimming pared 7 bases from V and 2 bases from J, leaving 11 bases between. The CDR3: CSAWTLNTEAFF. Here the CDR3 DNA reads TGCAGCGCCTGGACACTTAACACTGAAGCTTTCTTT. Complete variable domain (other parts from reference TRBV29-1 and TRBJ1-1): SAVISQKPSRDICQRGTSLTIQCQVDSQVTMMFWYRQQPGQSLTLIATANQGSEATYESGFVIDKFPISRPNLTFSTLTVSNMSPEDSSIYLCSAWTLNTEAFFGQGTRLTVV.

The gene calls are TRBV30 and TRBJ1-5; 7 bases agree with TRBD1. Germline V gene lookup returns CDR1 GTSNPN and CDR2 SVGIG (reference sequence). Losses at the gene ends were 2 bases for V and 7 bases for J; bases not matched to a gene: 8. The CDR3 has 14 amino acids. The CDR3 bases are TGTGCCTGGAGTTGGAGACAGGGCCCCCAGCCCCAGCATTTT. It translates to CAWSWRQGPQPQHF. Variable domain in full (rest from reference TRBV30 and TRBJ1-5): SQTIHQWPATLVQPVGSPLSLECTVEGTSNPNLYWYRQAAGRGLQLLFYSVGIGQISSEVPQNLSASRPQDRQFILSSKKLLLSDSGFYLCAWSWRQGPQPQHFGDGTRLSIL.

In this sample, this clone turned up a few times. This sequence joins TRBV28 and TRBJ2-7; D possibly corresponds to TRBD1 (7 bases). The CDR3 covers 14 residues. Trimming removed 7 bases at V and 1 base at J, with 14 bases between. Germline assignment: CDR1 MDHEN and CDR2 SYDVKM. This CDR3 reads CASTPGGRSYEQYF. CDR3 DNA sequence: TGTGCCAGCACCCCAGGGGGGAGGTCCTACGAGCAGTACTTC.

The chain couples TRBV7-2 to TRBJ2-3; 9 bases map to TRBD2. Germline V CDR1 and CDR2: SGHTA, FQGNSA. Germline trimming cut 2 bases from V and 4 bases from J; bases unmatched to any gene: 10. The CDR3 spans 17 residues. DNA for the CDR3: TGTGCCAGCAGCTTATGGGGTAGCGGGGGTAGCGCAGATACGCAGTATTTT. It specifies CASSLWGSGGSADTQYF.

CDR3 protein: CASSSLAGRETQYF. Written as DNA, the CDR3 is TGTGCCAGCAGCTCTCTAGCGGGCCGGGAGACCCAGTACTTC. This chain connects TRBV6-6 to TRBJ2-5, with 8 positions matching TRBD2. V dropped 6 bases and J dropped 5; count of bases not matched to a gene: 8. Per germline, CDR1 MNHNY and CDR2 SVGAGI (reference sequence). The CDR3 has 14 amino acids.

This clone was observed a handful of times. The chain links TRBV23-1 to TRBJ1-5; D remains ambiguous. TRBV23-1 is known as an ORF, though its function is uncertain. The CDR3 runs 11 residues. V was pared by 6 bases and J by 6 bases, with 6 bases between. The CDR3 DNA sequence: TGCGCCAGCAGCCGAACTCAGCCCCAGCATTTT. Protein: CASSRTQPQHF.